This entry features one T cell receptor beta chain sequence. This clone was found a few times. Its antigen is currently not known. Base qualities are not provided; no much larger clone lies one nucleotide away. From the germline V gene, CDR1 is SGHTA and CDR2 is FQGNSA. Ends trimmed: V by 0 bases, J by 5 bases; bases unmatched to a gene: 8. The CDR3 spans 17 residues, from the cysteine through the phenylalanine. The kept DNA is CDR3 alone, 51 bases in frame from the first base. This entry belongs to a study of OX40 agonist ivuxolimab in advanced cancers. Some background on the complete study: Ivuxolimab was an agonistic, fully human IgG2 monoclonal antibody directed against OX40 (CD134), a costimulatory receptor. Intravenous ivuxolimab was administered to patients every 2 weeks at six dose levels: 0.01, 0.1, 0.3, 1.5, 3 and 10 mg/kg. Of the approximately 50 dose-escalation patients, hepatocellular carcinoma was present in approximately 20, melanoma in around 15, renal cell carcinoma in 9 and head and neck cancer in 9. A male proportion of roughly 80% and a mean age of around 60 years, ranging from 23 to 79, were recorded for the dose-escalation cohort. Prior anti-PD-1, anti-PD-L1 or anti-CTLA-4 therapy was permitted, and checkpoint inhibitors had been received by roughly 42% of dose-escalation patients. Partial responses occurred in three dose-escalation patients: two with cutaneous melanoma and one with hepatocellular carcinoma. Peripheral TCRbeta sequencing was intended to test whether TCR sequence diversity was altered and clonal T-cell expansion was caused by ivuxolimab. The paper covers the monotherapy dose-escalation part of the phase I ivuxolimab trial, which included N ≈ 50 patients. Broader findings and caveats from the paper: Low levels of normalized T-cell clonal expansion were also seen in some nonresponding patients. Antigen specificity was not determined for the clonally expanded peripheral T cells. In partial responders in the 0.1-3.0 mg/kg groups, normalized peripheral clonal expansion was found to be among the lowest, especially among CD8+ T cells. After ivuxolimab, expanded clones were on average more numerous among CD8+ T cells than among CD4+ T cells. At doses from 0.1 to 3.0 mg/kg, clonal expansion was seen in both CD4+ and CD8+ blood T cells between baseline and week 6.

The trial excluded patients who had a history of autoimmune disease or were on systemic immunosuppression. Peripheral blood for TCR sequencing was drawn from every dose cohort at baseline, at cycle 4 day 1 and at cycle 7 day 1. The samples were taken from a phase I, first-in-human, multicenter, open-label dose-escalation trial of ivuxolimab. Adults with locally advanced or metastatic melanoma, renal cell carcinoma, hepatocellular carcinoma or head and neck squamous cell carcinoma were enrolled in the trial. CD4+ and CD8+ T cells were sorted separately from peripheral blood before TCR sequencing. To sequence the TCRbeta CDR3 region, genomic DNA was isolated from the sorted cells. The immunoSEQ Assay was used for sequencing of TCRbeta CDR3 regions. TCRdb retrieved this table from immuneACCESS and kept in-frame rearrangements only. Not all clones are present; in checked studies, unresolved V genes account for under half, and no reason is known for the remainder. The sample table shows roughly 33,000 clones, and around 80% are seen once. The ten largest account for roughly 18% of the sample.

The rearranged segments are TRBV7-2 and TRBJ2-2; 8 bases in between match TRBD2. The clonotype was recovered from an adult with an advanced solid tumor such as melanoma, head and neck, liver or kidney cancer. The sample consisted of CD4+ or CD8+ T cells sorted from blood, taken in a trial of the OX40 agonist ivuxolimab. Here the CDR3 is given as CASSLARGGLGTGELFF. The DNA is as follows: TGTGCCAGCAGCTTAGCACGCGGGGGGCTAGGGACCGGGGAGCTGTTTTTT.